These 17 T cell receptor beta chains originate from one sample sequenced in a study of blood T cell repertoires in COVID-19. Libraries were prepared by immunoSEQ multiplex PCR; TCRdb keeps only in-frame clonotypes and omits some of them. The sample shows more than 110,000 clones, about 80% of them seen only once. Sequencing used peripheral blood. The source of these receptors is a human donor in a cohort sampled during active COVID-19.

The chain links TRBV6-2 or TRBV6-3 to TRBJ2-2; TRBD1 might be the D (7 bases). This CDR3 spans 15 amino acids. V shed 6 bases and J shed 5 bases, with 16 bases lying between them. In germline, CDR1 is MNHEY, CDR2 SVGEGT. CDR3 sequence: CASSQWRGHTGELFF. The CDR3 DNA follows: TGTGCCAGCAGCCAATGGAGGGGGCATACCGGGGAGCTGTTTTTT.

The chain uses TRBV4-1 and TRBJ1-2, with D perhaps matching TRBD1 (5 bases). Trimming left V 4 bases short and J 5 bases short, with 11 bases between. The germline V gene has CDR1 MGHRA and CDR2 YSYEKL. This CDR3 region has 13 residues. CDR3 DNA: TGCGCCAGCAGCCTCGCGGACAAATATGGCTACACCTTC. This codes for CASSLADKYGYTF.

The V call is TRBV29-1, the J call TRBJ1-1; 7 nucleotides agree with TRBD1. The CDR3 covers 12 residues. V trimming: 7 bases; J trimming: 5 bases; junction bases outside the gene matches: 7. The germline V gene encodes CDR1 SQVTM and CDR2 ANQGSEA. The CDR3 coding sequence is TGCAGCGGACGAAAACAGGGGACTGAAGCTTTCTTT. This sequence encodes CSGRKQGTEAFF.

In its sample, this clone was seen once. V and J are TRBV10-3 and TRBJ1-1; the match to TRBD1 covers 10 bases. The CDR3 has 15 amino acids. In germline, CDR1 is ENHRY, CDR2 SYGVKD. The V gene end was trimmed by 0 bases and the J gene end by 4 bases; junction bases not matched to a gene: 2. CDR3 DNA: TGTGCCATCAGTGAGTCCGACAGGGGGCGCACTGAAGCTTTCTTT. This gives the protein CAISESDRGRTEAFF.

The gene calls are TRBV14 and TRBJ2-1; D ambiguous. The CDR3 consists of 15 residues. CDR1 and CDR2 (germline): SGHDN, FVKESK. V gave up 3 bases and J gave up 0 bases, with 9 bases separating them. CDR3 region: CASSQQWSSYNEQFF. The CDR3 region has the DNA TGTGCCAGCAGCCAGCAGTGGAGCTCCTACAATGAGCAGTTCTTC.

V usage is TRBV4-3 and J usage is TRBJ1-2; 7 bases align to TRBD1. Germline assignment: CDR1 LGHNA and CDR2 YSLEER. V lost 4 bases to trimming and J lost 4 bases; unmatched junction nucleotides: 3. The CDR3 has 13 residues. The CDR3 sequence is CASSLRDSYGYTF. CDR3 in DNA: TGCGCCAGCAGCCTCCGGGACAGCTATGGCTACACCTTC.

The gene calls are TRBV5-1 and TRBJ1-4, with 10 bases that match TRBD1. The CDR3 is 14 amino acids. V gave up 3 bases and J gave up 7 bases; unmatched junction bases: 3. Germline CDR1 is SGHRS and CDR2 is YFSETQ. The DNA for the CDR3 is TGCGCCAGCAGCTCCGGGACAGGGGCTGAAAAACTGTTTTTT. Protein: CASSSGTGAEKLFF.

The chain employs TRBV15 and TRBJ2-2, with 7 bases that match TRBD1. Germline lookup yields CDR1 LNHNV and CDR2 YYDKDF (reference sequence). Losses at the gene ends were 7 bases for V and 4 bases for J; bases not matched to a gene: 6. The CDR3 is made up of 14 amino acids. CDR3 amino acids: CATKTGLSTGELFF. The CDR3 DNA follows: TGTGCCACCAAGACAGGGTTAAGCACCGGGGAGCTGTTTTTT.

The DNA of the CDR3 is TGTGCCAGCCGTTGGACAGCTAACTATGGCTACACCTTC. It translates to CASRWTANYGYTF. This chain connects TRBV2 to TRBJ1-2, with D tentatively TRBD1 (6 bases). The CDR3 length is 13 residues. Germline lookup yields CDR1 SNHLY and CDR2 FYNNEI. The V end lost 8 bases, the J end lost 0 bases, and 10 bases lay between the germline ends.

This CDR3 is CASRDRANEKLFF. CDR3 in DNA: TGTGCCAGTCGGGACAGGGCTAATGAAAAACTGTTTTTT. V is TRBV25-1 and J is TRBJ1-4, with TRBD1 matching over 9 bases. This CDR3 comprises 13 residues. V lost 9 bases, J lost 3 bases, and 2 bases stayed unmatched. CDR1 is MGHDK and CDR2 is SYGVNS in the germline V gene.

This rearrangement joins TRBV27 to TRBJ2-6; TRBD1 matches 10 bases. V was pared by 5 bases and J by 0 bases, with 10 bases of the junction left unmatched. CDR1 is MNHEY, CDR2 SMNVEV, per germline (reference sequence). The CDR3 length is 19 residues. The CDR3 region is CASSPTGGLIFSGANVLTF. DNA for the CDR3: TGTGCCAGCAGTCCGACAGGGGGCCTAATTTTCTCTGGGGCCAACGTCCTGACTTTC.

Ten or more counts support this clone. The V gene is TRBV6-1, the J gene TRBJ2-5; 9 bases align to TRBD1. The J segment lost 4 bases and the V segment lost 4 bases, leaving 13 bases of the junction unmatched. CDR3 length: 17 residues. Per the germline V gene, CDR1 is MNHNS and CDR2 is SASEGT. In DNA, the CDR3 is TGTGCCAGCAGTGCCGGGACAGGGTATGCGGTAAGAGAGACCCAGTACTTC. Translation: CASSAGTGYAVRETQYF.

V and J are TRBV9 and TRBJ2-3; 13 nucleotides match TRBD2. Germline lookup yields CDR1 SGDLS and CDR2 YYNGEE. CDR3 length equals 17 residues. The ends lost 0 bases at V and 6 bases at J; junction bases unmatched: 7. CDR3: CASSVGTSGSLTDTQYF. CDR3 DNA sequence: TGTGCCAGCAGCGTAGGGACTAGCGGGAGCCTTACGGATACGCAGTATTTT.

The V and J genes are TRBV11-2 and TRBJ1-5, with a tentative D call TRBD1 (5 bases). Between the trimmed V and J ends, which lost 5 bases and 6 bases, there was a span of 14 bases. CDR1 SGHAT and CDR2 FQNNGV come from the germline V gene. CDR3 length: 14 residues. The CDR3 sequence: CASSPIGGSQPQHF. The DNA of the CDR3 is TGTGCCAGCAGCCCCATCGGGGGAAGTCAGCCCCAGCATTTT.

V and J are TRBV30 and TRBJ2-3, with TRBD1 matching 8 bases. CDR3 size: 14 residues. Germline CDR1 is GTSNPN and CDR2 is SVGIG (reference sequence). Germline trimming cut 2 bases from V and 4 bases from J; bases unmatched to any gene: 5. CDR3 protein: CAWSPQGASDTQYF. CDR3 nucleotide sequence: TGTGCCTGGAGTCCGCAGGGGGCATCAGATACGCAGTATTTT. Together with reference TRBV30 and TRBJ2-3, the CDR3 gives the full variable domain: SQTIHQWPATLVQPVGSPLSLECTVEGTSNPNLYWYRQAAGRGLQLLFYSVGIGQISSEVPQNLSASRPQDRQFILSSKKLLLSDSGFYLCAWSPQGASDTQYFGPGTRLTVL.

The CDR3 loop reads CASSSVVLAGANVLTF. CDR3 nucleotide sequence: TGTGCCAGCAGCTCAGTTGTGTTGGCTGGGGCCAACGTCCTGACTTTC. This chain uses TRBV6-6 with TRBJ2-6; D is unclear. Trimming pared 6 bases from V and 2 bases from J, leaving 14 bases between. The CDR3 loop spans 16 amino acids. Germline values: CDR1 MNHNY, CDR2 SVGAGI (reference sequence).

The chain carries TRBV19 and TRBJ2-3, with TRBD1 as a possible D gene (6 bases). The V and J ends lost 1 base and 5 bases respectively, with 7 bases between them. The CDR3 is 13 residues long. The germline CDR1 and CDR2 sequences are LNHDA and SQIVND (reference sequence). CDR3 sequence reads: CASSIVQGDTQYF. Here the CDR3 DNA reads TGTGCCAGTAGTATAGTACAGGGAGATACGCAGTATTTT. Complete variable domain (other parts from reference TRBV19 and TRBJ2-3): DGGITQSPKYLFRKEGQNVTLSCEQNLNHDAMYWYRQDPGQGLRLIYYSQIVNDFQKGDIAEGYSVSREKKESFPLTVTSAQKNPTAFYLCASSIVQGDTQYFGPGTRLTVL.